The 25 T cell receptor beta chains below were found in one sample sequenced in a study of T cell responses to AZD1222 COVID-19 vaccine. The repertoire was sequenced with immunoSEQ multiplex PCR; TCRdb's copy has only in-frame clones and lacks some. This sample has approximately 80,000 clones; approximately 85% occur once, and the top ten carry 8% to 13%. Sample: peripheral blood, taken 28 days after the second AZD1222 dose. These receptors all come from an adult who received the AZD1222 COVID-19 vaccine.

The V call is TRBV10-3, the J call TRBJ2-1; either TRBD1 or TRBD2 may fit D (6 bases each). CDR3 length: 16 amino acids. The V and J ends lost 0 bases and 8 bases respectively, with 17 bases between them. Germline-derived CDR1 and CDR2 are ENHRY and SYGVKD. CDR3 bases: TGTGCCATCAGTGAGTCTCCCGGGGGCCCTAGGGATGAGCAGTTCTTC. This encodes CAISESPGGPRDEQFF.

This chain connects TRBV28 to TRBJ1-6; 7 bases agree with TRBD1. There are 17 residues in the CDR3. Looked up from germline, CDR1 is MDHEN and CDR2 is SYDVKM. Germline trimming cut 8 bases from V and 0 bases from J; bases unmatched to any gene: 10. The CDR3 here is CASGPSGQSSYNSPLHF. The CDR3 DNA sequence: TGTGCCAGCGGCCCCTCGGGACAGAGCTCCTATAATTCACCCCTCCACTTT.

The gene calls are TRBV6-4 and TRBJ2-3; D uncertain. This CDR3 is built from 15 residues. Germline V lookup: CDR1 MRHNA, CDR2 SNTAGT. The germline V and J ends were trimmed by 0 bases and 0 bases, with 7 bases remaining between them. In DNA, the CDR3 is TGTGCCAGCAGTGACTCGGGTAGGAGCACAGATACGCAGTATTTT. This translates into CASSDSGRSTDTQYF.

V usage is TRBV3-1 (or the pseudogene TRBV3-2) and J usage is TRBJ1-2; the D is unclear. The CDR3 has 12 amino acids. Germline CDR1 and CDR2: LGHDT and YNNKEL (reference sequence). V was trimmed by 1 base and J by 5 bases, leaving 5 bases between them. The CDR3 DNA sequence: TGTGCCAGCAGCCAAGTTCAGTATGGCTACACCTTC. Translated: CASSQVQYGYTF.

V is TRBV14 and J is TRBJ2-3; the match to TRBD2 covers 8 bases. V shed 1 base, J shed 5 bases, and the junction held 8 bases outside the gene matches. CDR1 is SGHDN, CDR2 FVKESK, per germline. This CDR3 region has 16 residues. CDR3 amino acids: CASSQVSGGHGDTQYF. CDR3 bases: TGTGCCAGCAGCCAAGTATCGGGGGGGCATGGAGATACGCAGTATTTT.

V usage is TRBV6-1 and J usage is TRBJ1-6; unclear D gene. This CDR3 is 13 amino acids long. CDR1 is MNHNS, CDR2 SASEGT, per germline. The V gene lost 1 base and the J gene lost 9 bases, with 7 bases spanning the gap. DNA for the CDR3: TGTGCCAGCAGTGAAGATAGGGTTTCACCCCTCCACTTT. Its translation is CASSEDRVSPLHF.

This clone was observed a few times. This chain joins TRBV4-1 and TRBJ1-2; D call uncertain. V lost 7 bases to trimming and J lost 4 bases, with 16 bases between them. The germline V gene has CDR1 MGHRA and CDR2 YSYEKL. This CDR3 has 14 amino acids. The CDR3 loop reads CASTPSGSSYGYTF. In DNA, the CDR3 is TGCGCCAGCACCCCAAGCGGGTCGTCCTATGGCTACACCTTC.

This clone was detected once. The V gene is TRBV29-1, the J gene TRBJ2-5; no firm D call. CDR1 is SQVTM, CDR2 ANQGSEA, per germline. V was cut by 4 bases and J by 9 bases, with 15 bases left in between. The CDR3 totals 12 residues. The CDR3 protein is CSVGVPDVAQYF. As DNA, the CDR3 is TGCAGCGTTGGGGTCCCCGACGTAGCCCAGTACTTC.

This chain connects TRBV29-1 to TRBJ2-5; a weak D match, TRBD2 (6 bases). The CDR3 sequence is 14 residues long. V lost 8 bases and J lost 0, with 16 bases in between. Germline lookup yields CDR1 SQVTM and CDR2 ANQGSEA. The CDR3 sequence is CSQTPGLHQETQYF. CDR3 nucleotide sequence: TGCAGCCAAACCCCGGGACTCCACCAAGAGACCCAGTACTTC.

This clone was observed a few times. Because the CDR3's place on the DNA is in doubt, the DNA is left out and the CDR3 is given as listed by TCRdb. The rearrangement links TRBV6-5 to TRBJ1-2; the table names TRBD1, a call not compared with the DNA. The length of the CDR3 is 14 amino acids, counting both ends. Germline V CDR1 and CDR2: MNHEY, SVGAGI. Here the CDR3 reads CASSSSGQLYGYTF.

The V gene is TRBV6-5, the J gene TRBJ2-3; 7 nucleotides align to TRBD2. Germline V gene lookup returns CDR1 MNHEY and CDR2 SVGAGI. The CDR3 sequence is 16 residues long. Trimming removed 0 bases from V and 3 bases from J; junction bases left unmatched: 6. CDR3 in amino acids: CASSYSSRGVTDTQYF. Here the CDR3 DNA reads TGTGCCAGCAGTTACTCTTCCCGGGGGGTGACAGATACGCAGTATTTT.

CDR3 protein: CASSLYLKTVSYEQYF. The DNA of the CDR3 is TGTGCCAGCAGCTTGTACCTAAAGACAGTTTCCTACGAGCAGTACTTC. V is TRBV5-6 and J is TRBJ2-7, with a tentative D call TRBD1 (5 bases). Germline lookup yields CDR1 SGHDT and CDR2 YYEEEE. This CDR3 has 16 residues. Trimming pared 1 base from V and 1 base from J, leaving 15 bases between. Combining the CDR3 with reference TRBV5-6 and TRBJ2-7 gives the whole variable domain DAGVTQSPTHLIKTRGQQVTLRCSPKSGHDTVSWYQQALGQGPQFIFQYYEEEERQRGNFPDRFSGHQFPNYSSELNVNALLLGDSALYLCASSLYLKTVSYEQYFGPGTRLTVT.

The chain employs TRBV5-1 and TRBJ2-7; the D is unclear. This CDR3 spans 16 amino acids. Germline values: CDR1 SGHRS, CDR2 YFSETQ. The V end was cut by 4 bases, the J end by 3 bases, with 20 bases between. The CDR3, as DNA: TGCGCCAGCAGCCAATCCCCCACGGCGACGAACTACGAGCAGTACTTC. It specifies CASSQSPTATNYEQYF.

The chain joins TRBV28 to TRBJ1-6, with a possible D match to TRBD1 (5 bases). CDR1 and CDR2 (germline): MDHEN, SYDVKM. Trimming cost V 6 bases and J 14 bases, with 20 bases left between them. The CDR3 consists of 14 residues. CDR3 DNA sequence: TGTGCCAGCAGCCCAGGACAAGTCGGGCCGGCCCTCCACTTT. Its protein is CASSPGQVGPALHF.

The J gene is TRBJ1-1, the V gene TRBV10-3; D is unclear. Trimming took 9 bases from V and 8 from J, leaving 19 bases between them. The CDR3 covers 13 residues. From germline, CDR1 is ENHRY and CDR2 SYGVKD. In nucleotides, the CDR3 is TGTGCCATTAGAGGACTCACCGGCCGCGAAGCTTTCTTT. Translated: CAIRGLTGREAFF.

The V and J genes are TRBV3-1 (or the pseudogene TRBV3-2) and TRBJ1-4, with D possibly matching TRBD1 (5 bases). CDR3 size: 17 residues. The ends were cut back, 2 bases at V and 4 bases at J, with 17 bases in the middle. The germline CDR1 and CDR2 sequences are LGHDT and YNNKEL (reference sequence). DNA for the CDR3: TGTGCCAGCAGCCAAAGAACGGGGGTAAATGGTAATGAAAAACTGTTTTTT. Amino acid sequence: CASSQRTGVNGNEKLFF.

The chain carries TRBV30 and TRBJ1-6, with a possible D match to TRBD1 (5 bases). CDR3 length: 15 residues. Germline V gene lookup returns CDR1 GTSNPN and CDR2 SVGIG (reference sequence). V was shortened by 3 bases and J by 5 bases, with 14 bases between the two germline ends. The CDR3 loop is CAWRGREMDNSPLHF. The CDR3 bases are TGTGCCTGGAGAGGCAGGGAGATGGATAATTCACCCCTCCACTTT.

This clone was recorded a few times. The V gene is TRBV7-9, the J gene TRBJ1-2, with 9 bases aligning to TRBD1. The CDR3 runs 15 residues. The germline CDR1 and CDR2 sequences are SEHNR and FQNEAQ (reference sequence). V lost 2 bases, J lost 6 bases, and 7 bases stayed unmatched. Here the CDR3 DNA reads TGTGCCAGCAGCTTATCTACCGGGACAGGGCATGGCTACACCTTC. Its protein product is CASSLSTGTGHGYTF.

The V gene is TRBV15, the J gene TRBJ2-3, with D hard to call. Deletions cut 1 base from V and 10 bases from J, with 15 bases between. The germline V gene encodes CDR1 LNHNV and CDR2 YYDKDF (reference sequence). This CDR3 is built from 14 residues. DNA for the CDR3: TGTGCCACCAGCAGAGGCCAAGGGCTTGGGCCGCAGTATTTT. Its translation: CATSRGQGLGPQYF. Using reference TRBV15 and TRBJ2-3 for the parts outside the CDR3, the full variable domain is DAMVIQNPRYQVTQFGKPVTLSCSQTLNHNVMYWYQQKSSQAPKLLFHYYDKDFNNEADTPDNFQSRRPNTSFCFLDIRSPGLGDTAMYLCATSRGQGLGPQYFGPGTRLTVL.

As to this clone: One end of the junction fails to match germline, which may point to a read error. The chain links TRBV6-5 to TRBJ1-2, with 9 bases that match TRBD1. This CDR3 contains 14 residues. Looked up from germline, CDR1 is MNHEY and CDR2 is SVGAGI. The DNA for the CDR3 is TGTGCCAGCAATACGGACAGGGGTAACTCTGGCTACACCTTC. It specifies CASNTDRGNSGYTF.

The chain couples TRBV28 to TRBJ1-4; D not resolved. CDR3 size: 15 residues. Germline-derived CDR1 and CDR2 are MDHEN and SYDVKM. V shed 0 bases and J shed 0 bases, with 5 bases lying between them. This chain's CDR3 is CASSLWSATNEKLFF. The CDR3 DNA reads TGTGCCAGCAGTTTATGGTCAGCAACTAATGAAAAACTGTTTTTT.

This chain uses TRBV28 with TRBJ1-6, with TRBD1 matching 12 bases. The V gene's germline CDR1 is MDHEN and CDR2 SYDVKM. V dropped 5 bases and J dropped 0; count of bases not matched to a gene: 5. The CDR3 covers 18 residues. This chain's CDR3 is CASSPGTGGASYNSPLHF. The CDR3, as DNA: TGTGCCAGCAGTCCCGGGACAGGGGGCGCCTCCTATAATTCACCCCTCCACTTT.

The chain has TRBV18 and TRBJ1-2; TRBD1 is a possible D gene (6 bases). CDR1 and CDR2 (germline): KGHSH, LQKENI. There are 13 residues in the CDR3. V lost 3 bases and J 4 bases, leaving 9 bases between the germline ends. In DNA, the CDR3 is TGTGCCAGCTCACCTCAGGGGATCTATGGCTACACCTTC. This encodes CASSPQGIYGYTF.

By share of the sample, this clone is medium-sized. The chain joins TRBV3-1 (or the pseudogene TRBV3-2) to TRBJ1-2, with 10 bases matching TRBD1. Germline lookup yields CDR1 LGHDT and CDR2 YNNKEL (reference sequence). The CDR3 loop spans 18 amino acids. J gave up 5 bases and V 3 bases, and 15 bases lay outside the gene matches. The CDR3 nucleotides read TGTGCCAGCAGCCACCAAACCCGGGACAGGGGCCAGGAATATGGCTACACCTTC. This sequence encodes CASSHQTRDRGQEYGYTF.

The V gene is TRBV27, the J gene TRBJ2-1; D call uncertain. Germline CDR1 and CDR2: MNHEY and SMNVEV (reference sequence). The CDR3 is 13 amino acids. Trimming pared 2 bases from V and 8 bases from J, leaving 10 bases between. CDR3 nucleotides: TGTGCCAGCAGTTTAAGTACGGGCCATGAGCAGTTCTTC. It codes for CASSLSTGHEQFF.